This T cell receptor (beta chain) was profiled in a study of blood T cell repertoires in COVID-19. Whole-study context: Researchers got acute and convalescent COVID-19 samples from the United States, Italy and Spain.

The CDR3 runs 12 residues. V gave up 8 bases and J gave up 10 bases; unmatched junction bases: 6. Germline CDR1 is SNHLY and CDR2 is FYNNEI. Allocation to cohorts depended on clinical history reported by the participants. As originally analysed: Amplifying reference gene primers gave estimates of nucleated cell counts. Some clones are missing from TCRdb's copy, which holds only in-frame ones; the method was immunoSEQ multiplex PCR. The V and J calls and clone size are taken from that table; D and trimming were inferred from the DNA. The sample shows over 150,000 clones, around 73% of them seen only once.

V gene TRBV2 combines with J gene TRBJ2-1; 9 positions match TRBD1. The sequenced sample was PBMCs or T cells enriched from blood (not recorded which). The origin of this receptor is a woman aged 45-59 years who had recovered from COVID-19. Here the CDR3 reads CASGQGPGEQFF. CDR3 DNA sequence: TGTGCCAGCGGACAGGGGCCCGGGGAGCAGTTCTTC.